These T cell receptor beta chains were read from a single sample in a study of identical twins. Each CDR3 protein is one row after TCRdb ran MiXCR on the 5' RACE reads. The sample holds 700,000 to 950,000 distinct CDR3 sequences, around an eighth seen once. These records were also assigned to another study, of yellow fever vaccine responses in identical twins.

What was sequenced was PBMCs. The receptors come from a woman under 30 in good health. CDR3s include the opening cysteine and the closing phenylalanine or tryptophan. The order of the fields is J gene, V gene, CDR3 protein.

TRBJ2-3 | TRBV7-3 | CASRPGVADTQYF
TRBJ2-4 | TRBV7-9 | CASSLAYGTANIQYF
TRBJ2-1 | TRBV11-2 | CASSLDGTGQLYNEQFF
TRBJ2-7 | TRBV6-2/TRBV6-3 | CASRWTGTRGEQYF
TRBJ2-3 | TRBV12-3/TRBV12-4 | CASSLGGARTDTQYF
TRBJ1-4 | TRBV15 | CATSRGRTGVSEKLFF
TRBJ2-7 | TRBV27 | CASSPGLLSYEQYF
TRBJ1-5 | TRBV4-2 | CASSQDQPGQGRNQPQHF
TRBJ2-2 | TRBV27 | CATQHTGELFF
TRBJ1-4 | TRBV7-2 | CASSSQALRDRVEKLFF
TRBJ1-2 | TRBV12-3/TRBV12-4 | CASTPTGQPYGYTF
TRBJ1-5 | TRBV6-5 | CASSYRTARGGSNQPQHF
TRBJ1-6 | TRBV20-1 | CSARDGGVNNSPLHF
TRBJ1-6 | TRBV6-5 | CASSLTVNSPLHF
TRBJ2-1 | TRBV25-1 | CASSDLDPGSYNEQFF
TRBJ1-1 | TRBV25-1 | CASSEYSVNTEAFF
TRBJ2-5 | TRBV14 | CASSAPLGGDGTQYF
TRBJ2-2 | TRBV5-1 | CASSLDFGTAIRGELFF
TRBJ1-3 | TRBV12-3/TRBV12-4 | CASRSTGASGNTIYF
TRBJ1-2 | TRBV7-2 | CASSLLPKLANYGYTF
TRBJ2-3 | TRBV5-1 | CASRRTENTDTQYF
TRBJ2-5 | TRBV10-3 | CAISESWDQETQYF
TRBJ1-5 | TRBV4-1 | CASSLNEGMDQPQHF
TRBJ2-1 | TRBV5-1 | CASKNGSSYNEQFF
TRBJ1-1 | TRBV29-1 | CSVEDLDPSWDTEAFF
TRBJ2-2 | TRBV25-1 | CASSDDRARTGELFF
TRBJ1-2 | TRBV12-3/TRBV12-4 | CASSGEATGKVFYGYTF
TRBJ2-1 | TRBV3-1 | CASSQASYNEQFF
TRBJ2-3 | TRBV28 | CASSPSWGFSYTDTQYF
TRBJ2-1 | TRBV20-1 | CSARASGQEQFF
TRBJ1-6 | TRBV6-1 | CASSEDTRQAINSPLHF
TRBJ2-3 | TRBV7-2 | CASSLSGGYGTDTQYF
TRBJ1-2 | TRBV19 | CASIQERTGGYTF
TRBJ2-3 | TRBV20-1 | CSAIYDNTDTQYF
TRBJ2-6 | TRBV20-1 | CSAINRDRDFSGANVLTF
TRBJ2-1 | TRBV7-9 | CASSPLAGVVYNEQFF
TRBJ2-7 | TRBV15 | CATSRTGAEQYF
TRBJ2-4 | TRBV12-3/TRBV12-4 | CATLAKNIQYF
TRBJ2-3 | TRBV19 | CASSILTDTDTQYF
TRBJ2-3 | TRBV7-3 | CASSYYGGQGTDTQYF
TRBJ2-3 | TRBV12-3/TRBV12-4 | CASSYPGHPDTQYF
TRBJ1-2 | TRBV11-3 | CATRLRRQNYGYTF
TRBJ1-1 | TRBV19 | CASSIQGWAEAFF
TRBJ2-3 | TRBV4-1 | CASSPSGLQRPDTQYF
TRBJ2-2 | TRBV3-1 | CASSQEGLAGAVYTGELFF
TRBJ1-2 | TRBV12-3/TRBV12-4 | CASSQVGEGYGYTF
TRBJ1-3 | TRBV20-1 | CSAQDRAGNTIYF
TRBJ2-3 | TRBV7-2 | CASSLVSGRTDTQYF
TRBJ2-5 | TRBV20-1 | CSARGYSGVGQETQYF
TRBJ2-1 | TRBV7-7 | CASSLVVGGSYNEQFF